This is a list of T cell receptor beta chains from one sample in a study of T-cell reconstitution after alpha-beta-depleted transplantation in children. TCRdb re-called the PCR reads through MiXCR, storing one row per CDR3 protein. The table lists about 610,000 distinct CDR3 sequences, about 10% of them singletons, with about 4.3% in the top ten. Sequenced material: PBMCs from the stem cell graft donor, taken from the stem cell graft. The source is a human donor who donated a stem cell graft to a child with acute myeloid leukemia. Both conserved end residues are part of each CDR3. A D gene is named only where the DNA matches it firmly. Size tells how often a clone was seen (once, few, many) or the class of an expanded clone, and some rows leave it out.

D gene: .; clone size: few; J gene: TRBJ2-1; V gene: TRBV4-3; CDR3 DNA: TGCGCCAGCAGCCTAGGCGGCGGGCCGGTTGGTAATGAGCAGTTCTTC; CDR3 protein: CASSLGGGPVGNEQFF
D gene: TRBD1; clone size: .; J gene: TRBJ2-7; V gene: TRBV6-2/TRBV6-3; CDR3 DNA: TGTGCCAGCAGTTCGACAGGGCATCGAAACCCCTACGAGCAGTACTTC; CDR3 protein: CASSSTGHRNPYEQYF
D gene: TRBD1; clone size: few; J gene: TRBJ1-6; V gene: TRBV6-4; CDR3 DNA: TGTGCCAGCAGAGCGACAGGGGGCTATAATTCACCCCTCCACTTT; CDR3 protein: CASRATGGYNSPLHF
D gene: .; clone size: many; J gene: TRBJ1-6; V gene: TRBV28; CDR3 DNA: TGTGCCAGCAGACCCGGGGCCGGTTATAATTCACCCCTCCACTTT; CDR3 protein: CASRPGAGYNSPLHF
D gene: .; clone size: few; J gene: TRBJ2-3; V gene: TRBV30; CDR3 DNA: TGTGCCTGGAGTTTGCAGAGAACAGATACGCAGTATTTT; CDR3 protein: CAWSLQRTDTQYF
D gene: .; clone size: few; J gene: TRBJ2-2; V gene: TRBV2; CDR3 DNA: TGTGCCAGCAGTAAGCAGACCGGGGAGCTGTTTTTT; CDR3 protein: CASSKQTGELFF
D gene: TRBD1; clone size: few; J gene: TRBJ2-1; V gene: TRBV5-1; CDR3 DNA: TGCGCCAGCAGCTTGGTGGCAAGGACAGGGTCGGTCAATGAGCAGTTCTTC; CDR3 protein: CASSLVARTGSVNEQFF
D gene: .; clone size: many; J gene: TRBJ2-7; V gene: TRBV6-6; CDR3 DNA: TGTGCCAGCAGTTATGGAGGGGAGCAGTACTTC; CDR3 protein: CASSYGGEQYF
D gene: TRBD2; clone size: few; J gene: TRBJ2-2; V gene: TRBV12-3/TRBV12-4; CDR3 DNA: TGTGCCAGCAGCTCCACCGGGACTAGCGCCGGGGAGCTGTTTTTT; CDR3 protein: CASSSTGTSAGELFF
D gene: .; clone size: few; J gene: TRBJ2-5; V gene: TRBV29-1; CDR3 DNA: TGCAGCGTTGGACTATTCCAAGAGACCCAGTACTTC; CDR3 protein: CSVGLFQETQYF
D gene: .; clone size: many; J gene: TRBJ2-1; V gene: TRBV9; CDR3 DNA: TGTGCCAGCAGCCCCAGGCAGCGCCCGAGCTCCTACAATGAGCAGTTCTTC; CDR3 protein: CASSPRQRPSSYNEQFF
D gene: .; clone size: .; J gene: TRBJ2-1; V gene: TRBV20-1; CDR3 DNA: TGCACCACCAATGGGGTGAGCGAATACAATGAGCAGTTCTTC; CDR3 protein: CTTNGVSEYNEQFF
D gene: .; clone size: .; J gene: TRBJ2-5; V gene: TRBV6-2/TRBV6-3; CDR3 DNA: TGTGCCAGCAGTTACCGCACCCAAGAGACCCAGTACTTC; CDR3 protein: CASSYRTQETQYF
D gene: TRBD2; clone size: .; J gene: TRBJ2-7; V gene: TRBV14; CDR3 DNA: TGTGCCAGCAGCCCCTTAGCGGGAGTCGGCCACGAGCAGTACTTC; CDR3 protein: CASSPLAGVGHEQYF
D gene: TRBD2; clone size: many; J gene: TRBJ2-1; V gene: TRBV5-1; CDR3 DNA: TGCGCCAGCAGCTTGGAATCTAGCGGCTACAATGAGCAGTTCTTC; CDR3 protein: CASSLESSGYNEQFF
D gene: .; clone size: few; J gene: TRBJ1-4; V gene: TRBV5-1; CDR3 DNA: TGCGCCAGCAGCCCCCGGCCGAGAGGGGCGGAAAAACTGTTTTTT; CDR3 protein: CASSPRPRGAEKLFF
D gene: .; clone size: .; J gene: TRBJ2-2; V gene: TRBV2; CDR3 DNA: TGTGCCAGCATTGCTAGCTCGAACACCGGGGAGCTGTTTTTT; CDR3 protein: CASIASSNTGELFF
D gene: TRBD2; clone size: .; J gene: TRBJ2-1; V gene: TRBV5-8; CDR3 DNA: TGTGCCAGCAGCTTGGTTGGTAGCGGGAGGAGCTACAATGAGCAGTTCTTC; CDR3 protein: CASSLVGSGRSYNEQFF
D gene: TRBD1; clone size: many; J gene: TRBJ2-7; V gene: TRBV7-2; CDR3 DNA: TGTGCCAGCAGCCAGGGACAGGGGGCAATCGAGCAGTACTTC; CDR3 protein: CASSQGQGAIEQYF
D gene: TRBD1; clone size: few; J gene: TRBJ2-4; V gene: TRBV7-8; CDR3 DNA: TGTGCCAGCAGCGATGGGACAGCACGACTAGCCAAAAACATTCAGTACTTC; CDR3 protein: CASSDGTARLAKNIQYF
D gene: TRBD2; clone size: .; J gene: TRBJ2-1; V gene: TRBV10-3; CDR3 DNA: TGTGCCATCAGTGAGGGGGGAGGGGCTGTTGAGCAGTTCTTC; CDR3 protein: CAISEGGGAVEQFF
D gene: TRBD1; clone size: .; J gene: TRBJ2-7; V gene: TRBV11-2; CDR3 DNA: TGTGCCAGCAGCTTCGGACAGGGGGGGGCCTACGAGCAGTACTTC; CDR3 protein: CASSFGQGGAYEQYF
D gene: .; clone size: few; J gene: TRBJ2-5; V gene: TRBV20-1; CDR3 DNA: TGCAGTGCTAAGGGTGGAGAGACCCAGTACTTC; CDR3 protein: CSAKGGETQYF
D gene: .; clone size: many; J gene: TRBJ2-1; V gene: TRBV5-6; CDR3 DNA: TGTGCCAGCAGCTTGGAAGGGTCCGCCTACAATGAGCAGTTCTTC; CDR3 protein: CASSLEGSAYNEQFF
D gene: TRBD2; clone size: few; J gene: TRBJ2-7; V gene: TRBV27; CDR3 DNA: TGTGCCAGCAGCCCGGGGACTAGCGGGCACCACTACGAGCAGTACTTC; CDR3 protein: CASSPGTSGHHYEQYF
D gene: .; clone size: few; J gene: TRBJ1-6; V gene: TRBV11-2; CDR3 DNA: TGTGCCAGCAGCTCCCCCATGGGGGATTCACCCCTCCACTTT; CDR3 protein: CASSSPMGDSPLHF
D gene: .; clone size: many; J gene: TRBJ2-2; V gene: TRBV4-3; CDR3 DNA: TGCGCCAGCAGCCAAGATAGATCCGGGGAGCTGTTTTTT; CDR3 protein: CASSQDRSGELFF
D gene: .; clone size: few; J gene: TRBJ2-2; V gene: TRBV6-1; CDR3 DNA: TGTGCCAGCCTCCCGGGAGACAGCCTGACCGGGGAGCTGTTTTTT; CDR3 protein: CASLPGDSLTGELFF
D gene: .; clone size: many; J gene: TRBJ2-2; V gene: TRBV5-5; CDR3 DNA: TGTGCCAGCAGCTTGTGGAGAACTAAAACCGGGGAGCTGTTTTTT; CDR3 protein: CASSLWRTKTGELFF
D gene: TRBD2; clone size: .; J gene: TRBJ2-3; V gene: TRBV6-2/TRBV6-3; CDR3 DNA: TGTGCCAGTACTCTAGCGGGCCCCGGGGGAGATACGCAGTATTTT; CDR3 protein: CASTLAGPGGDTQYF
D gene: TRBD1; clone size: many; J gene: TRBJ2-7; V gene: TRBV20-1; CDR3 DNA: TGCAGTGCTACGGGACAGGGGGCAAACGAGCAGTACTTC; CDR3 protein: CSATGQGANEQYF
D gene: TRBD2; clone size: few; J gene: TRBJ2-7; V gene: TRBV11-2; CDR3 DNA: TGTGCCAGCAGCTTACGAGGTGGCGGGAGTTACGAGCAGTACTTC; CDR3 protein: CASSLRGGGSYEQYF
D gene: .; clone size: .; J gene: TRBJ1-2; V gene: TRBV6-1; CDR3 DNA: TGTGCCAGCAGTGAAGCCCGGCGGGGGACTAACTATGGCTACACCTTC; CDR3 protein: CASSEARRGTNYGYTF
D gene: .; clone size: .; J gene: TRBJ2-1; V gene: TRBV7-9; CDR3 DNA: TGTGCCAGCAGCATAGACAGGACTGAGCAGTTCTTC; CDR3 protein: CASSIDRTEQFF
D gene: TRBD2; clone size: few; J gene: TRBJ2-1; V gene: TRBV4-2; CDR3 DNA: TGTGCCAGCAGCCCTCTAGCGGGAGGGGCCGATGAGCAGTTCTTC; CDR3 protein: CASSPLAGGADEQFF
D gene: TRBD1; clone size: .; J gene: TRBJ2-3; V gene: TRBV10-3; CDR3 DNA: TGTGCCATCAGTGGTCAGGTCCGGACAGGGGCCGAAAATACGCAGTATTTT; CDR3 protein: CAISGQVRTGAENTQYF
D gene: .; clone size: few; J gene: TRBJ2-7; V gene: TRBV14; CDR3 DNA: TGTGCCAGCAGCCAACCGAGGGGCAGGGAATGGCCGGACGAGCAGTACTTC; CDR3 protein: CASSQPRGREWPDEQYF
D gene: .; clone size: .; J gene: TRBJ2-5; V gene: TRBV12-3/TRBV12-4; CDR3 DNA: TGTGCCAGCACCCTGGGTGCGGGCGGCGAGACCCAGTACTTC; CDR3 protein: CASTLGAGGETQYF
D gene: .; clone size: many; J gene: TRBJ2-1; V gene: TRBV4-2; CDR3 DNA: TGTGCCAGCAGCCAAGAGGTGGCCTGGGGGGTGTTCTTC; CDR3 protein: CASSQEVAWGVFF
D gene: .; clone size: many; J gene: TRBJ2-3; V gene: TRBV10-3; CDR3 DNA: TGTGCCATCAGTGGTGGGGGAACAGATACGCAGTATTTT; CDR3 protein: CAISGGGTDTQYF
D gene: .; clone size: few; J gene: TRBJ1-2; V gene: TRBV28; CDR3 DNA: TGTGCCAGCAGACCAACAGGACCAGCTTACGGCTACACCTTC; CDR3 protein: CASRPTGPAYGYTF
D gene: .; clone size: many; J gene: TRBJ1-2; V gene: TRBV6-1; CDR3 DNA: TGTGCCAGCAGCCGCTTACAGGGTTCTGGCTATGGCTACACCTTC; CDR3 protein: CASSRLQGSGYGYTF
D gene: TRBD2; clone size: .; J gene: TRBJ2-7; V gene: TRBV7-8; CDR3 DNA: TGTGCCAGCAGCTTAGCGCAAGGACTAGCGGACTACGAGCAGTACTTC; CDR3 protein: CASSLAQGLADYEQYF
D gene: .; clone size: few; J gene: TRBJ1-1; V gene: TRBV9; CDR3 DNA: TGTGCCAGCAGCGTAGGAACAGGGCGGATTACGAACACTGAAGCTTTCTTT; CDR3 protein: CASSVGTGRITNTEAFF
D gene: TRBD1; clone size: many; J gene: TRBJ2-7; V gene: TRBV11-2; CDR3 DNA: TGCGCCAGCAGCCTCGGGACAGGGGGCTACGAGCAGTACTTC; CDR3 protein: CASSLGTGGYEQYF
D gene: TRBD2; clone size: .; J gene: TRBJ2-1; V gene: TRBV7-3; CDR3 DNA: TGTGCCAGCAGCCCCCTTTTAGCGGGAGGGAAGAATGAGCAGTTCTTC; CDR3 protein: CASSPLLAGGKNEQFF
D gene: TRBD1; clone size: .; J gene: TRBJ2-3; V gene: TRBV7-2; CDR3 DNA: TGTGCCAGCAGCTCTCGGACAGGGTATCCAGATACGCAGTATTTT; CDR3 protein: CASSSRTGYPDTQYF
D gene: .; clone size: .; J gene: TRBJ2-7; V gene: TRBV10-3; CDR3 DNA: TGTGCCACTTCTATTTCAGGCTACGAGCAGTACTTC; CDR3 protein: CATSISGYEQYF
D gene: .; clone size: many; J gene: TRBJ2-2; V gene: TRBV7-2; CDR3 DNA: TGTGCCAGCAGCTTGGGGACACTGAACACCGGGGAGCTGTTTTTT; CDR3 protein: CASSLGTLNTGELFF
D gene: TRBD2; clone size: few; J gene: TRBJ2-1; V gene: TRBV5-4; CDR3 DNA: TGTGCCAGCCGCGTCGTGGCGGGAGCCCTCTACAATGAGCAGTTCTTC; CDR3 protein: CASRVVAGALYNEQFF
D gene: TRBD2; clone size: many; J gene: TRBJ2-3; V gene: TRBV7-2; CDR3 DNA: TGTGCCAGCAGCTTGGGAGCGGGGACCGCTTATACGCAGTATTTT; CDR3 protein: CASSLGAGTAYTQYF
D gene: .; clone size: .; J gene: TRBJ2-1; V gene: TRBV29-1; CDR3 DNA: TGCAGCGTTGAGCTAGCAAACAATGAGCAGTTCTTC; CDR3 protein: CSVELANNEQFF
D gene: .; clone size: few; J gene: TRBJ2-7; V gene: TRBV11-2; CDR3 DNA: TGTGCCAGCAGCCAGACAGTGAGCTCCTACGAGCAGTACTTC; CDR3 protein: CASSQTVSSYEQYF
D gene: .; clone size: .; J gene: TRBJ2-3; V gene: TRBV4-2; CDR3 DNA: TGTGCCAGCAGCCACGAACAGCAAACGGGCACAGATACGCAGTATTTT; CDR3 protein: CASSHEQQTGTDTQYF
D gene: TRBD1; clone size: few; J gene: TRBJ1-2; V gene: TRBV28; CDR3 DNA: TGTGCCAGCAGTGAACCACTGACAGGGTACTATGGCTACACCTTC; CDR3 protein: CASSEPLTGYYGYTF
D gene: .; clone size: .; J gene: TRBJ2-5; V gene: TRBV20-1; CDR3 DNA: TGCAGTGCTATCAGAGAGGGACTGGGGCCAGAGACCCAGTACTTC; CDR3 protein: CSAIREGLGPETQYF
D gene: TRBD1; clone size: many; J gene: TRBJ2-3; V gene: TRBV7-2; CDR3 DNA: TGTGCCAGCAGCCGACAGGGGGCCACAGATACGCAGTATTTT; CDR3 protein: CASSRQGATDTQYF
D gene: .; clone size: many; J gene: TRBJ2-2; V gene: TRBV12-3/TRBV12-4; CDR3 DNA: TGTGCCAGCAGTTTTCCCCCTACAGGGATGCCCCTAGGGGCGAACACCGGGGAGCTGTTTTTT; CDR3 protein: CASSFPPTGMPLGANTGELFF
D gene: .; clone size: many; J gene: TRBJ2-5; V gene: TRBV20-1; CDR3 DNA: TGCAGTGCTGGGACTCGTCAAGAGACCCAGTACTTC; CDR3 protein: CSAGTRQETQYF